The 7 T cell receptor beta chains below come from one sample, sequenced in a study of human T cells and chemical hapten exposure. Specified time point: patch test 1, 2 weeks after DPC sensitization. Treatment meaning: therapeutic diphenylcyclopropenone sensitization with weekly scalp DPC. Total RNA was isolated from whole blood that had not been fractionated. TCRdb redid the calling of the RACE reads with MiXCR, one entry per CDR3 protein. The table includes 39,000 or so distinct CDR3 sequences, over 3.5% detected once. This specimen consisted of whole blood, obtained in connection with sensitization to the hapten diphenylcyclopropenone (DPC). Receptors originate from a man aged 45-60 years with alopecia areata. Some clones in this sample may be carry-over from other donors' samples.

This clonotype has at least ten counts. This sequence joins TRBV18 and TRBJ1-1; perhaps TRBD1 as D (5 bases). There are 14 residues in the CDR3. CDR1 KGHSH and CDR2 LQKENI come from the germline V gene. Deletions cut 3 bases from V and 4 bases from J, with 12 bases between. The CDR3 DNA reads TGTGCCAGCTCACCGGGACGGTCGAGCACTGAAGCTTTCTTT. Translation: CASSPGRSSTEAFF.

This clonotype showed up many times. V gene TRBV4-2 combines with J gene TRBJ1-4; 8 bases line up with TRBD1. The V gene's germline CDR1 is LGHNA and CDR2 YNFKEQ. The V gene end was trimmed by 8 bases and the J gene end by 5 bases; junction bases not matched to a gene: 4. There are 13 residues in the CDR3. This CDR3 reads CASLDRENEKLFF. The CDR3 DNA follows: TGTGCCAGCCTGGACAGGGAAAATGAAAAACTGTTTTTT.

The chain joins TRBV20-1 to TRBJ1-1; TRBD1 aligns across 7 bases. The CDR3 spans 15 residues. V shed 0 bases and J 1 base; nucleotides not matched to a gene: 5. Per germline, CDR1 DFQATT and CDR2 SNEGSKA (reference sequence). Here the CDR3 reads CSARDLNRGNTEAFF. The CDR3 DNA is TGCAGTGCTAGAGATTTGAACAGGGGGAACACTGAAGCTTTCTTT.

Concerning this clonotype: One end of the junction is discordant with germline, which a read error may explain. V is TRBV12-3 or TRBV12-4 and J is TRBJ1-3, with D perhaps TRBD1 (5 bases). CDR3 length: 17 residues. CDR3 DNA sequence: TGTGCCAACAGTTTATTTCAGGGAACTTCCTCTGGAAACACCATATATTTT. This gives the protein CANSLFQGTSSGNTIYF.

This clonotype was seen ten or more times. The CDR3: CATSDPTVSNEQFF. The DNA for the CDR3 is TGTGCCACCAGTGATCCGACAGTCAGCAATGAGCAGTTCTTC. The chain links TRBV24-1 to TRBJ2-1; D perhaps matches TRBD1 (5 bases). Trimming removed 3 bases from V and 6 bases from J, with 11 bases in between. From germline, CDR1 is KGHDR and CDR2 SFDVKD. This CDR3 has 14 amino acids.

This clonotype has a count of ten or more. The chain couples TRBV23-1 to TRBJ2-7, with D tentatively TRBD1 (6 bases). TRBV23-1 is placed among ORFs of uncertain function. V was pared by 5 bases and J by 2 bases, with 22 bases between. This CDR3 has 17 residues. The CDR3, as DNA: TGCGCCAGCAGTTATCCACTCCCTTCAGGACAGCCCTACGAGCAGTACTTC. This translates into CASSYPLPSGQPYEQYF.

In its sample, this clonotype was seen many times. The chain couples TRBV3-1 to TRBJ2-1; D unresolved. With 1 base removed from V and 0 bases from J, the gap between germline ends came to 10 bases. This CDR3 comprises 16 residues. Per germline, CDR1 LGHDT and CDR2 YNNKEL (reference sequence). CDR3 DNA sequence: TGTGCCAGCAGCCAAGCCAGGTCAAGCTCCTACAATGAGCAGTTCTTC. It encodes CASSQARSSSYNEQFF.